This is a list of T cell receptor beta chains from one sample in a study of PD-1 blockade in classical Hodgkin lymphoma. Measured with immunoSEQ multiplex PCR; TCRdb has only the in-frame clones, and not every one. The table includes over 20,000 clones, about nine tenths detected once. Sample: peripheral blood mononuclear cells (PBMCs), taken at baseline. These receptors all come from a human donor with classical Hodgkin lymphoma. The CDR3 runs from the conserved cysteine through the conserved F or W. The D gene is left open where the match is weak. Clone size, where shown, is once, few, many, or a class for clones that have expanded.

abundance,d_gene,j_gene,v_gene,CDR3aa,CDR3nt
.,.,TRBJ2-5,TRBV7-9,CASSSVPETQYF,TGTGCCAGCAGCTCCGTCCCCGAGACCCAGTACTTC
.,.,TRBJ1-2,TRBV5-1,CASRTNPGGSGYTF,TGCGCCAGCAGGACTAACCCTGGGGGAAGTGGCTACACCTTC
.,TRBD1,TRBJ1-1,TRBV25-1,CASSARDRPNTEAFF,TGTGCCAGCAGTGCAAGGGACAGACCGAACACTGAAGCTTTCTTT
.,.,TRBJ2-5,TRBV6-6,CASSYSNSQETQYF,TGTGCCAGCAGTTACTCGAACTCCCAAGAGACCCAGTACTTC
.,.,TRBJ1-5,TRBV18,CASSPIRGEIGNQPQHF,TGTGCCAGCTCACCAATACGAGGGGAGATAGGCAATCAGCCCCAGCATTTT
.,.,TRBJ1-1,TRBV15,CATSGRGLGTEAFF,TGTGCCACCAGCGGTCGGGGGCTAGGGACTGAAGCTTTCTTT
.,.,TRBJ1-2,TRBV5-1,CASSLARGNYGYTF,TGCGCCAGCAGCTTGGCACGGGGGAACTATGGCTACACCTTC
.,.,TRBJ2-7,TRBV11-2,CASSLLEWGWVRDEQYF,TGTGCCAGCAGCTTACTGGAATGGGGGTGGGTACGCGACGAGCAGTACTTC
.,.,TRBJ2-5,TRBV7-8,CASSLVLQVKETQYF,TGTGCCAGCAGCTTAGTACTACAGGTCAAAGAGACCCAGTACTTC
.,TRBD1,TRBJ1-5,TRBV9,CASSVVPGQGKGQPQHF,TGTGCCAGCAGCGTAGTACCGGGACAGGGGAAGGGTCAGCCCCAGCATTTT
once,.,TRBJ1-4,TRBV5-5,CASSYQPGVLNEKLFF,TGTGCCAGCAGTTATCAACCCGGGGTGCTAAATGAAAAACTGTTTTTT
.,.,TRBJ2-7,TRBV5-1,CASSFTGTYEQYF,TGCGCCAGCAGCTTCACAGGAACCTACGAGCAGTACTTC
.,.,TRBJ2-1,TRBV7-3,CASSLPGGNEQFF,TGTGCCAGCAGCTTACCCGGGGGAAATGAGCAGTTCTTC
.,TRBD1,TRBJ1-1,TRBV19,CASSIYPDRANTEAFF,TGTGCCAGTAGTATATATCCGGACAGGGCGAACACTGAAGCTTTCTTT
.,.,TRBJ2-2,TRBV5-1,CASSHGQPTGELFF,TGCGCCAGCAGTCACGGACAGCCCACCGGGGAGCTGTTTTTT